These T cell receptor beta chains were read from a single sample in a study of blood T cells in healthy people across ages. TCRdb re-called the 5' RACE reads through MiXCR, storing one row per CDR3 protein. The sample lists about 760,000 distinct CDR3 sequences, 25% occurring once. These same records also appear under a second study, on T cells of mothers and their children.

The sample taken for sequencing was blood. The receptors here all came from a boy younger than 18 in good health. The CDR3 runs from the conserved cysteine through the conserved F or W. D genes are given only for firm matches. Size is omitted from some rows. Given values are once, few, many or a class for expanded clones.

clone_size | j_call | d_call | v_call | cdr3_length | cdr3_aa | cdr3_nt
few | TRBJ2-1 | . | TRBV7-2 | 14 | CASSLDVGLNEQFF | TGTGCCAGCAGCTTAGACGTGGGGCTCAATGAGCAGTTCTTC
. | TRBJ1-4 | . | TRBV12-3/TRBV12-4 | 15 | CASSFTGPTNEKLFF | TGTGCCAGCAGTTTTACAGGGCCAACTAATGAAAAACTGTTTTTT
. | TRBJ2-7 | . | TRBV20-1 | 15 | CSARDNQGFSYEQYF | TGCAGTGCTAGAGATAACCAGGGGTTCTCCTACGAGCAGTACTTC
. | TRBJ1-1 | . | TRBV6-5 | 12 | CASSYIGSEAFF | TGTGCCAGCAGTTACATCGGCTCTGAAGCTTTCTTT
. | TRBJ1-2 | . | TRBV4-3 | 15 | CASRPTNGGAYGYTF | TGCGCCAGCAGGCCAACAAACGGGGGCGCTTATGGCTACACCTTC
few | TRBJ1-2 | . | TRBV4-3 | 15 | CASSQEGAPNYGYTF | TGCGCCAGCAGCCAAGAGGGGGCCCCTAACTATGGCTACACCTTC
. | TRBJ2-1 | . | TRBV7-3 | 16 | CASSLTRTTLSNEQFF | TGTGCCAGCAGCTTAACACGCACCACCCTCAGCAATGAGCAGTTCTTC
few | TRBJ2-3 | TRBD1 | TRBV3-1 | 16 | CASSRIRDSGTDTQYF | TGTGCCAGCAGCCGAATCCGGGACAGTGGCACAGATACGCAGTATTTT
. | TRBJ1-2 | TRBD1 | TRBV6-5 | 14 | CASSYSTGLDGYTF | TGTGCCAGCAGTTACTCGACAGGGCTGGATGGCTACACCTTC
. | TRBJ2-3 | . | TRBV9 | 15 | CASSVGAEVTDTQYF | TGTGCCAGCAGCGTAGGAGCGGAGGTCACAGATACGCAGTATTTT
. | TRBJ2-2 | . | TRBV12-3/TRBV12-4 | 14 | CASSTYGYTGELFF | TGTGCCAGCAGTACCTATGGCTACACCGGGGAGCTGTTTTTT
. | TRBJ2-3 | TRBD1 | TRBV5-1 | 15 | CASSPGQVNTDTQYF | TGCGCCAGCAGTCCCGGACAGGTGAACACAGATACGCAGTATTTT
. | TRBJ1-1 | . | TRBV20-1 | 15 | CSARDRGRANTEAFF | TGCAGTGCTAGAGACCGTGGTAGGGCGAACACTGAAGCTTTCTTT